This T cell receptor (beta chain) stems from a study of T cells in Graves' hyperthyroidism and ophthalmopathy. Germline V gene lookup returns CDR1 GTSNPN and CDR2 SVGIG (reference sequence). This CDR3 has 15 amino acids. Trimming took 3 bases from V and 0 from J; bases not matched to a gene: 3. Notes on the study in general: By a 13 V-J model, ophthalmopathy was set apart from stable hyperthyroidism.

Ten or more counts support this clonotype. Its antigen remains unknown. From RNA transcripts, TCR beta CDR3 regions were amplified. Researchers ran a first-round RT-PCR on the TCR CDR3 using the HTBI primer set. TCRdb re-derived calls from the multiplex PCR reads in MiXCR, one entry per CDR3 protein. The sample shows under 450,000 distinct CDR3 sequences, roughly a sixth of them seen only once. Patients aged 18 to 65 had newly diagnosed hyperthyroidism lasting under 2 months. The PBMCs were sourced from fresh peripheral blood (about 10 ml). The V call is TRBV30, the J call TRBJ2-7, with 12 bases matching TRBD2. The material sequenced was blood. This receptor was obtained from a woman in her 30s with Graves' hyperthyroidism that later progressed to Graves' ophthalmopathy. The CDR3 region is CAWRLTSGSSYEQYF. The CDR3 nucleotides read TGTGCCTGGAGGCTGACTAGCGGGAGCTCCTACGAGCAGTACTTC.